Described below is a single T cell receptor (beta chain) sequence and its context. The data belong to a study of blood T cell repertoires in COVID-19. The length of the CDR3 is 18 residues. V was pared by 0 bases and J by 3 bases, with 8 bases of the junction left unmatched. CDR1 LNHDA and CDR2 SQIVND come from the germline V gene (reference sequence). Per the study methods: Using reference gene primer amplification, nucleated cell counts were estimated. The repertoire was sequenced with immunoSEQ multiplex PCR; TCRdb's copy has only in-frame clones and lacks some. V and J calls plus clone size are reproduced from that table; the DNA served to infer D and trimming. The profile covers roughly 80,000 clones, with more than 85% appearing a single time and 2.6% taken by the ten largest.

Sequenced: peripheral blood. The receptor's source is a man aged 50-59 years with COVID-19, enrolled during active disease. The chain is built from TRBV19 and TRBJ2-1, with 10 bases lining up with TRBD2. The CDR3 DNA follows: TGTGCCAGTAGTATAGATCGTTCAGCGGGAGGGCGCTACAATGAGCAGTTCTTC. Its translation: CASSIDRSAGGRYNEQFF.